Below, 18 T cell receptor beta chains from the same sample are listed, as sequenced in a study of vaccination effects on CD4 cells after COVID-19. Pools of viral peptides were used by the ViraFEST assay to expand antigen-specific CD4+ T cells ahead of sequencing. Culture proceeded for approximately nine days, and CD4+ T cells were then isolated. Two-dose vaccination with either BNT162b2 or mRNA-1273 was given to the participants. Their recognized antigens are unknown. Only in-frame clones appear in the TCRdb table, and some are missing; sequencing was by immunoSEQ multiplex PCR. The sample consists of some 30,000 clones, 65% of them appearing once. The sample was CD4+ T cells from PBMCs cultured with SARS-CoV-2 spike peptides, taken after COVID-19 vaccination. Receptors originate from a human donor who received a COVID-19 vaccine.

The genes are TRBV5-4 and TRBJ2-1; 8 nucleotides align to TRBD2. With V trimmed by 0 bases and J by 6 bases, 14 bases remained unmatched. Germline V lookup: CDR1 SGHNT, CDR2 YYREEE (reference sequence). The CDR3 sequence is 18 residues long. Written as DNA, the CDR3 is TGTGCCAGCAGCTTGGCCGTGGAGCGGCTCAGCGGGGGCAATGAGCAGTTCTTC. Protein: CASSLAVERLSGGNEQFF.

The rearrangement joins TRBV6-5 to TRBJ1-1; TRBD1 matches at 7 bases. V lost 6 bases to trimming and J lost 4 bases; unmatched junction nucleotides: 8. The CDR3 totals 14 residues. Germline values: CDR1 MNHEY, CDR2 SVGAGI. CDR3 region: CASRFDRAGTEAFF. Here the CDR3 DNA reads TGTGCCAGCAGGTTCGACAGGGCGGGCACTGAAGCTTTCTTT.

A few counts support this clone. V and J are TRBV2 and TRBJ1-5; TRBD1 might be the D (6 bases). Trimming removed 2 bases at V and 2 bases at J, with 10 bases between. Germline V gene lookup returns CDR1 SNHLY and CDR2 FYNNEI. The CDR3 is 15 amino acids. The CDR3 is CASSEQGTGNQPQHF. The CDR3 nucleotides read TGTGCCAGCAGTGAACAGGGGACGGGCAATCAGCCCCAGCATTTT.

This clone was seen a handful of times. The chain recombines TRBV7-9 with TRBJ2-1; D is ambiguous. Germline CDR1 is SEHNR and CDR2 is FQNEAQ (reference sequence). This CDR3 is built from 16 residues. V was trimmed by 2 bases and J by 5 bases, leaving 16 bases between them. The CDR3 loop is CASSLPLGGANNEQFF. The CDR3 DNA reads TGTGCCAGCAGCTTACCTCTAGGCGGAGCAAACAATGAGCAGTTCTTC. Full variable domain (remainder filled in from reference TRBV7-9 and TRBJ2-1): DTGVSQNPRHKITKRGQNVTFRCDPISEHNRLYWYRQTLGQGPEFLTYFQNEAQLEKSRLLSDRFSAERPKGSFSTLEIQRTEQGDSAMYLCASSLPLGGANNEQFFGPGTRLTVL.

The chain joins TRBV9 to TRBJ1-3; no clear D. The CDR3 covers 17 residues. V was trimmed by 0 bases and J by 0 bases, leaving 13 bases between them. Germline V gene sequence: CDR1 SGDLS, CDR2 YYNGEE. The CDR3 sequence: CASSVATMRSSGNTIYF. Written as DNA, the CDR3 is TGTGCCAGCAGCGTAGCTACAATGCGGAGCTCTGGAAACACCATATATTTT. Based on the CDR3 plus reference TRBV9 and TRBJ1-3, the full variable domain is DSGVTQTPKHLITATGQRVTLRCSPRSGDLSVYWYQQSLDQGLQFLIQYYNGEERAKGNILERFSAQQFPDLHSELNLSSLELGDSALYFCASSVATMRSSGNTIYFGEGSWLTVV.

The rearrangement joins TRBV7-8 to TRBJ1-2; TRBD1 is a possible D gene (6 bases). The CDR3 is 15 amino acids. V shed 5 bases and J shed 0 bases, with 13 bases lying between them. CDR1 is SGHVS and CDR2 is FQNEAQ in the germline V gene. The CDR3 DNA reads TGTGCCAGCAGCGATAGGACAGTTCCTAACTATGGCTACACCTTC. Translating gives CASSDRTVPNYGYTF.

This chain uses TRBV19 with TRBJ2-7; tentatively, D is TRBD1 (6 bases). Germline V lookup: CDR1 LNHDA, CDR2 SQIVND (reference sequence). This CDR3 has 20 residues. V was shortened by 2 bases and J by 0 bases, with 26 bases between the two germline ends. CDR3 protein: CASSIKPAKRQDRSSYEQYF. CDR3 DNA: TGTGCCAGTAGTATAAAACCAGCTAAACGACAGGATAGGAGCTCCTACGAGCAGTACTTC.

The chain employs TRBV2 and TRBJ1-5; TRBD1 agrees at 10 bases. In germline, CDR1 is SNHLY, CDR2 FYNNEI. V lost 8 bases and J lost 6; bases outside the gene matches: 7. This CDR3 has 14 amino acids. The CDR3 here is CASGGQGLGQPQHF. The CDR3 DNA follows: TGTGCCAGCGGGGGACAGGGGTTGGGTCAGCCCCAGCATTTT.

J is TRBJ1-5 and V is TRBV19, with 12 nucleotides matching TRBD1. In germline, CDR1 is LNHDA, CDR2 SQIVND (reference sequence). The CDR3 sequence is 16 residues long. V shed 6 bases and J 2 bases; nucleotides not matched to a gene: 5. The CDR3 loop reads CASSGTGGLGNQPQHF. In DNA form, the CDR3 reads TGTGCCAGTAGCGGGACAGGGGGCCTCGGCAATCAGCCCCAGCATTTT. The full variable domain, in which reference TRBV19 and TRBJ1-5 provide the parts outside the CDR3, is DGGITQSPKYLFRKEGQNVTLSCEQNLNHDAMYWYRQDPGQGLRLIYYSQIVNDFQKGDIAEGYSVSREKKESFPLTVTSAQKNPTAFYLCASSGTGGLGNQPQHFGDGTRLSIL.

For the CDR3, the DNA is TGTGCCAGCAGGAACATACAGGAGATATATGGCTACACCTTC. This sequence encodes CASRNIQEIYGYTF. V is TRBV6-5 and J is TRBJ1-2, with D perhaps TRBD1 (5 bases). Germline V CDR1 and CDR2: MNHEY, SVGAGI. CDR3 length: 14 residues. V was clipped by 6 bases and J by 5 bases, with 16 bases between them.

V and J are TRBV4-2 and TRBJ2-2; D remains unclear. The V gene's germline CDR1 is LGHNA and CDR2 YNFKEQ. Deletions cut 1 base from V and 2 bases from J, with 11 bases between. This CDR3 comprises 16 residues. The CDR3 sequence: CASSQVTSRNTGELFF. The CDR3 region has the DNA TGTGCCAGCAGCCAAGTGACAAGCAGAAACACCGGGGAGCTGTTTTTT.

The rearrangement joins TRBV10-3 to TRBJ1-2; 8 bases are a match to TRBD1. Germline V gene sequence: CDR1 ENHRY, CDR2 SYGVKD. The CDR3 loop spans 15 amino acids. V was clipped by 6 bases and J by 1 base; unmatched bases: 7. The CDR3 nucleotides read TGTGCCATCAGGAACGACAGGGGTGGTAACTATGGCTACACCTTC. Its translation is CAIRNDRGGNYGYTF.

This chain's CDR3 is CASSFRPDRLTEAFF. CDR3 nucleotides: TGCGCCAGCAGCTTTCGTCCGGACAGGCTCACTGAAGCTTTCTTT. The chain recombines TRBV5-1 with TRBJ1-1; 7 nucleotides match TRBD1. V shed 2 bases, J shed 4 bases, and the junction held 8 bases outside the gene matches. Germline V gives CDR1 SGHRS, CDR2 YFSETQ. There are 15 residues in the CDR3.

CDR3 sequence (DNA): TGTGCCAGCAGGCGATCCGGGACAGGGAAAGAGACCCAGTACTTC. Translating gives CASRRSGTGKETQYF. The chain carries TRBV6-5 and TRBJ2-5; 9 bases agree with TRBD1. CDR1 and CDR2 (germline): MNHEY, SVGAGI. This CDR3 has 15 residues. With V trimmed by 6 bases and J by 3 bases, 8 bases remained unmatched.

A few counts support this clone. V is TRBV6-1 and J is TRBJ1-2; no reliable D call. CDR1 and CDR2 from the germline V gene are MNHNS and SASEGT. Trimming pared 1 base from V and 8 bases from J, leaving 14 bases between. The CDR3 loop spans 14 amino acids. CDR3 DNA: TGTGCCAGCAGTGAAGGTGGTGGGGTGAGGGGCTACACCTTC. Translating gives CASSEGGGVRGYTF.

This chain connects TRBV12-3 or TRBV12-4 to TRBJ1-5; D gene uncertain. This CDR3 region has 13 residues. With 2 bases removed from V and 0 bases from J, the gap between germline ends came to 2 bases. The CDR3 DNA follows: TGTGCCAGCAGTTTAAATAGCAATCAGCCCCAGCATTTT. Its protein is CASSLNSNQPQHF.

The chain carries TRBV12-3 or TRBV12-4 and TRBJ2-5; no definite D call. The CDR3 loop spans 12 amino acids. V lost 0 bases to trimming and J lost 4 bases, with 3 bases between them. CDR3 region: CASSLAIETQYF. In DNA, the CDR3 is TGTGCCAGCAGTTTAGCTATAGAGACCCAGTACTTC.

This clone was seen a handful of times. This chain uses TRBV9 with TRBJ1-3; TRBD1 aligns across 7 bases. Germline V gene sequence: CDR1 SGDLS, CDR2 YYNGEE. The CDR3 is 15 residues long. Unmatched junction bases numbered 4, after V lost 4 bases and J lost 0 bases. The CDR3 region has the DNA TGTGCCAGCAGCCCTAGGGACAGCTCTGGAAACACCATATATTTT. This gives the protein CASSPRDSSGNTIYF.